One and the same sample provided the 24 T cell receptor beta chains below, sequenced in a study of CD8+CD57+ T cells in acquired aplastic anemia. The template used for profiling TCR beta VDJ and CDR3 was genomic DNA. TCRdb passed the reads through MiXCR, listing each CDR3 protein once. The sample holds 150,000 to 200,000 distinct CDR3 sequences; approximately 51% are singletons and the top ten take 2.5% to 4%. The authors sequenced patients whose flow cytometry had shown CD8+CD57+ cell expansion. The sample taken for sequencing was sorted CD4+, CD8+, or CD8+CD57+ T cells (not recorded which) from PBMCs. All receptors derive from a human donor with aplastic anemia.

This clonotype appeared many times. The chain has TRBV6-1 and TRBJ2-7; D is perhaps TRBD1 (5 bases). This CDR3 is built from 12 residues. Trimming removed 3 bases from V and 3 bases from J, with 6 bases in between. Germline CDR1 is MNHNS and CDR2 is SASEGT. The chain's CDR3 is CASSDRDYEQYV. The DNA for the CDR3 is TGTGCCAGCAGTGACAGGGACTACGAGCAGTACGTC.

This clonotype has at least ten counts. This sequence joins TRBV4-3 and TRBJ2-5; maybe TRBD2 (6 bases). Trimming took off 2 bases at V and 5 bases at J, with 9 bases between the two ends. CDR1 and CDR2 (germline): LGHNA, YSLEER. The CDR3 runs to 13 residues. CDR3 loop: CASSQLGGETQYF. DNA of the CDR3: TGCGCCAGCAGCCAACTTGGGGGGGAGACCCAGTACTTC.

J is TRBJ1-1 and V is TRBV24-1; 7 nucleotides agree with TRBD1. The germline V gene encodes CDR1 KGHDR and CDR2 SFDVKD. This CDR3 spans 16 amino acids. Losses at the gene ends were 7 bases for V and 3 bases for J; bases not matched to a gene: 13. The CDR3 region is CATSSQTGSLDTEAFF. The DNA for the CDR3 is TGTGCCACCAGCAGCCAGACAGGGTCTCTCGACACTGAAGCTTTCTTT.

This clonotype was seen at least ten times. The chain couples TRBV6-1 to TRBJ1-2; TRBD1 agrees at 10 bases. The ends lost 5 bases at V and 4 bases at J; junction bases unmatched: 7. The CDR3 runs 15 residues. Per the germline V gene, CDR1 is MNHNS and CDR2 is SASEGT. CDR3 nucleotides: TGTGCCAGCAGTTTCACCGGGACAGGGGCCTATGGCTACACCTTC. This codes for CASSFTGTGAYGYTF.

The chain recombines TRBV29-1 with TRBJ2-3; no reliable D call. Germline CDR1 SQVTM, CDR2 ANQGSEA. V lost 3 bases and J lost 6, with 13 bases in between. This CDR3 is 13 amino acids long. The CDR3 is CSVDSQPGDTQYF. The CDR3 DNA reads as TGCAGCGTTGATAGTCAGCCCGGGGATACGCAGTATTTT.

Only a few counts were recorded for this clonotype. The genes are TRBV19 and TRBJ2-6, with D unresolved. In germline, CDR1 is LNHDA, CDR2 SQIVND (reference sequence). This CDR3 comprises 14 residues. Deletions cut 6 bases from V and 0 bases from J, with 6 bases between. CDR3 in DNA: TGTGCCAGTAGGATCGACTCTGGGGCCAACGTCCTGACTTTC. This sequence encodes CASRIDSGANVLTF.

The chain carries TRBV6-5 and TRBJ2-7; 10 nucleotides line up with TRBD2. Germline V gene data show CDR1 as MNHEY and CDR2 as SVGAGI. This CDR3 comprises 14 residues. Trimming removed 4 bases from V and 5 bases from J; junction bases left unmatched: 5. CDR3 amino acids: CASSWASGSHEQYV. The CDR3 DNA reads TGTGCCAGCAGTTGGGCTAGCGGGAGCCACGAGCAGTACGTC.

In its sample, this clonotype was seen many times. The chain carries TRBV11-2 and TRBJ2-3; TRBD2 is a possible D gene (5 bases). The germline V gene has CDR1 SGHAT and CDR2 FQNNGV. The length of the CDR3 is 16 residues. V was clipped by 1 base and J by 6 bases, with 17 bases between them. This CDR3 reads CASSLGWTPPWDTQYF. The DNA of the CDR3 is TGTGCCAGCAGCTTAGGATGGACTCCACCCTGGGATACGCAGTATTTT.

This clonotype was seen only a few times. The genes are TRBV7-3 and TRBJ1-3; 10 bases are a match to TRBD1. The germline gives CDR1 SGHTA, CDR2 FQGTGA. This CDR3 is built from 17 residues. V was clipped by 6 bases and J by 3 bases; unmatched bases: 11. CDR3 in DNA: TGTGCCAGCAGTTCCCCTCCGGGACAGGGGCTTGGAAACACCATATATTTT. Translating gives CASSSPPGQGLGNTIYF. The complete variable domain, with remaining parts taken from reference TRBV7-3 and TRBJ1-3, reads GAGVSQTPSNKVTEKGKYVELRCDPISGHTALYWYRQSLGQGPEFLIYFQGTGAADDSGLPNDRFFAVRPEGSVSTLKIQRTERGDSAVYLCASSSPPGQGLGNTIYFGEGSWLTVV.

The chain is built from TRBV20-1 and TRBJ1-5, with 12 bases that match TRBD1. CDR3 length equals 14 residues. Per the germline V gene, CDR1 is DFQATT and CDR2 is SNEGSKA (reference sequence). The CDR3 loop reads CSPGQGAVGQPQHF. In DNA, the CDR3 is TGCAGCCCGGGACAGGGGGCGGTTGGGCAGCCCCAGCATTTT.

This clonotype was picked up one time. The J gene is TRBJ2-2, the V gene TRBV10-3; no reliable D call. CDR1 is ENHRY and CDR2 is SYGVKD in the germline V gene. Trimming removed 8 bases at V and 1 base at J, with 8 bases between. The CDR3 consists of 13 residues. The CDR3 loop is CAISRRNTGELFF. CDR3 DNA sequence: TGTGCCATCTCCCGCAGGAACACCGGGGAGCTGTTTTTT.

This clonotype was recorded at least ten times. The chain joins TRBV5-6 to TRBJ1-5; D is uncertain. V was trimmed by 1 base and J by 11 bases, leaving 16 bases between them. Germline-derived CDR1 and CDR2 are SGHDT and YYEEEE. This CDR3 region has 14 residues. CDR3 DNA sequence: TGTGCCAGCAGCTTGCTGTCGGGAATCGAGGCCCAGCATTTT. Amino acid sequence: CASSLLSGIEAQHF.

The rearrangement joins TRBV20-1 to TRBJ2-3, with 9 bases matching TRBD2. J gave up 6 bases and V 3 bases, and 7 bases lay outside the gene matches. CDR3 size: 14 residues. Looked up from germline, CDR1 is DFQATT and CDR2 is SNEGSKA (reference sequence). DNA for the CDR3: TGCAGTGCTAGTTGGCGGGGGGGACGTGATACGCAGTATTTT. Translating it yields CSASWRGGRDTQYF.

At least ten counts were recorded for this clonotype. The chain uses TRBV7-3 and TRBJ1-1; TRBD1 matches 7 bases. The CDR3 has 15 amino acids. Per the germline V gene, CDR1 is SGHTA and CDR2 is FQGTGA. The ends lost 5 bases at V and 4 bases at J; junction bases unmatched: 10. The CDR3 here is CASSPNSDRATEAFF. The CDR3 DNA reads as TGTGCCAGCAGCCCCAACTCCGACAGGGCCACTGAAGCTTTCTTT.

This clonotype was seen many times. J is TRBJ2-7 and V is TRBV7-2; no definite D call. This CDR3 comprises 14 residues. Germline CDR1 SGHTA, CDR2 FQGNSA. Trimming shortened V by 3 bases and J by 4 bases, and 13 bases separated the two germline ends. The CDR3 nucleotides read TGTGCCAGCAGCTTTTCCCTTGATACGTACGAGCAGTACGTC. Encoded protein: CASSFSLDTYEQYV.

In this sample, this clonotype turned up many times. The chain is built from TRBV2 and TRBJ1-4; 8 nucleotides line up with TRBD1. Germline loops: CDR1 SNHLY, CDR2 FYNNEI. The CDR3 sequence is 13 residues long. The ends lost 9 bases at V and 2 bases at J; junction bases unmatched: 2. The CDR3 DNA reads as TGTGCCAGTCACAGGGGGACTAATGAAAAACTGTTTTTT. This translates into CASHRGTNEKLFF.

Comment on this clonotype: The final CDR3 position lacks the conserved phenylalanine or tryptophan, pointing to a likely read error. The chain recombines TRBV20-1 with TRBJ2-5, with TRBD1 matching over 7 bases. Germline-derived CDR1 and CDR2 are DFQATT and SNEGSKA (reference sequence). The V and J ends lost 0 bases and 5 bases, in that order; junction bases with no gene match: 6. The CDR3 runs 14 residues. In DNA form, the CDR3 reads TGCAGTGCTAGAGAGGGGCCAGGGGGTGAGACCCAGTACGTC. Translation gives CSAREGPGGETQYV.

The chain uses TRBV12-3 or TRBV12-4 and TRBJ2-1; the D is unclear. Trimming took off 2 bases at V and 6 bases at J, with 11 bases between the two ends. This CDR3 is built from 14 residues. As DNA, the CDR3 is TGTGCCAGCAGTTTAAAGTCACTTCGCAATGAGCAGTTCTTC. Residues: CASSLKSLRNEQFF.

The V gene is TRBV2, the J gene TRBJ1-2, with unresolved D. The V and J ends lost 7 bases and 3 bases respectively, with 18 bases between them. The CDR3 totals 15 residues. The germline V gene has CDR1 SNHLY and CDR2 FYNNEI. The CDR3 here is CASKLGISFDYGYTF. DNA for the CDR3: TGTGCCAGCAAGCTGGGGATCTCTTTCGACTATGGCTACACCTTC. Together with reference TRBV2 and TRBJ1-2, the CDR3 gives the full variable domain: EPEVTQTPSHQVTQMGQEVILRCVPISNHLYFYWYRQILGQKVEFLVSFYNNEISEKSEIFDDQFSVERPDGSNFTLKIRSTKLEDSAMYFCASKLGISFDYGYTFGSGTRLTVV.

The gene calls are TRBV7-3 and TRBJ1-2; D gene ambiguous. CDR3 length: 12 amino acids. Germline lookup yields CDR1 SGHTA and CDR2 FQGTGA. Trimming removed 5 bases at V and 8 bases at J, with 12 bases between. The CDR3 region has the DNA TGTGCCAGCAGCGCAAGGGCGGGAGGCTACACCTTC. Protein sequence: CASSARAGGYTF.

The chain combines TRBV24-1 with TRBJ2-7; 7 bases align to TRBD1. J lost 2 bases, V lost 5 bases, and 11 bases had no gene match. The CDR3 sequence is 16 residues long. CDR1 and CDR2 (germline): KGHDR, SFDVKD. The CDR3 DNA reads TGTGCCACCAGTGCTCAAACAGGGGCGAAACCCTACGAGCAGTACGTC. Encoded protein: CATSAQTGAKPYEQYV.

The rearrangement links TRBV14 to TRBJ2-2, with 7 bases matching TRBD1. CDR1 and CDR2 (germline): SGHDN, FVKESK. V lost 3 bases, J lost 4 bases, and 8 bases stayed unmatched. There are 16 residues in the CDR3. The CDR3 here is CASSHWDTGVTGELFF. The CDR3 DNA reads as TGTGCCAGCAGCCATTGGGATACAGGGGTCACCGGGGAGCTGTTTTTT. The full variable domain, in which reference TRBV14 and TRBJ2-2 provide the parts outside the CDR3, is EAGVTQFPSHSVIEKGQTVTLRCDPISGHDNLYWYRRVMGKEIKFLLHFVKESKQDESGMPNNRFLAERTGGTYSTLKVQPAELEDSGVYFCASSHWDTGVTGELFFGEGSRLTVL.

About this clonotype itself: This may stem from a read error, because a much larger clone lies one nucleotide away. The gene calls are TRBV14 and TRBJ1-4; D might be TRBD1 (5 bases). The CDR3 contains 15 residues. Trimming shortened V by 5 bases and J by 7 bases, and 17 bases separated the two germline ends. Germline CDR1 is SGHDN and CDR2 is FVKESK. The CDR3 here is CASSGRSGKGEKLFF. The CDR3 region has the DNA TGTGCCAGCAGCGGCAGGTCAGGGAAGGGTGAAAAACTGTTTTTT.

The rearrangement links TRBV2 to TRBJ1-6; TRBD1 might be the D (6 bases). The CDR3 spans 17 residues. Trimming cost V 4 bases and J 0 bases, with 13 bases left between them. Germline V lookup: CDR1 SNHLY, CDR2 FYNNEI. The CDR3 loop is CASSGGAGSSYNSPLHF. Here the CDR3 DNA reads TGTGCCAGCAGTGGGGGGGCAGGGAGCTCCTATAATTCACCCCTCCACTTT.